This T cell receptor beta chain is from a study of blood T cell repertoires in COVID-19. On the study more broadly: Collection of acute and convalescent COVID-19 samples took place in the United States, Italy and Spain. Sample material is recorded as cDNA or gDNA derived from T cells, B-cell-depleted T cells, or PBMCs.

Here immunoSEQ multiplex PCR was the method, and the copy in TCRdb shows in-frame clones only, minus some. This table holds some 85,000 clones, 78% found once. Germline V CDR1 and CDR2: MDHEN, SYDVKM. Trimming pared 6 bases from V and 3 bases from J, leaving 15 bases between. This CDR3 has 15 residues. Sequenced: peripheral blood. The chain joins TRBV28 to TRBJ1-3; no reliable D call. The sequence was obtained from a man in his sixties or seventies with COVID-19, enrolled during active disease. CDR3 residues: CASSAGGMDGNTIYF. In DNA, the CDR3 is TGTGCCAGCAGCGCAGGAGGGATGGATGGAAACACCATATATTTT. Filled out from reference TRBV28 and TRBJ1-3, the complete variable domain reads DVKVTQSSRYLVKRTGEKVFLECVQDMDHENMFWYRQDPGLGLRLIYFSYDVKMKEKGDIPEGYSVSREKKERFSLILESASTNQTSMYLCASSAGGMDGNTIYFGEGSWLTVV.